This T cell receptor beta chain comes out of a study of T cell repertoires in cytomegalovirus infection. For the study at large: In the study, CMV epitopes included recently identified HLA-C-restricted and well-studied HLA-B-restricted ones. CMV infection plus the matching HLA type was flagged by public TCR beta signatures. General study results and limits: It was HLA-C-restricted CMV-specific TCR beta clonotypes that dominated the response ex vivo. The study identified carriers of CMV plus the relevant HLA from cumulative public TCR beta family frequency.

About this clonotype: What it binds is unknown.

Using its own MiXCR run on the reads, TCRdb lists one record per CDR3 protein. The table has 310,000 or so distinct CDR3 sequences, 20% to 25% seen once. The length of the CDR3 is 12 residues. V dropped 7 bases and J dropped 8; count of bases not matched to a gene: 5. Germline assignment: CDR1 LNHDA and CDR2 SQIVND (reference sequence). This receptor was obtained from a human donor in good health (CMV status not recorded). Some clones in this sample may be carry-over from other donors' samples. Sample: cultured PBMCs, taken from culture after CMV antigen stimulation. This chain links TRBV19 with TRBJ1-2, with 9 bases lining up with TRBD1. The CDR3 spells CASTGQGEGYTF. DNA of the CDR3: TGTGCCAGTACGGGACAGGGCGAAGGCTACACCTTC.